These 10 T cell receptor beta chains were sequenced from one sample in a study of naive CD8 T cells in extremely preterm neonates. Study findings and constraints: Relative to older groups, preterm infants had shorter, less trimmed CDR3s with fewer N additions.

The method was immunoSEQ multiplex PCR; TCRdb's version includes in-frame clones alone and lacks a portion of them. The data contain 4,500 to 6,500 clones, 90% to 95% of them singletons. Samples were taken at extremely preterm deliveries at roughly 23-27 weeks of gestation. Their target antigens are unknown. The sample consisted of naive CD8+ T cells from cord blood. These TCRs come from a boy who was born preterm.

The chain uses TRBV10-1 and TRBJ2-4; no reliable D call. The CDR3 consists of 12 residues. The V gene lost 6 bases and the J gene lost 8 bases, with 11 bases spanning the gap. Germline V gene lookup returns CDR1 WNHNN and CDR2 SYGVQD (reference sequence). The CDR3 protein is CASRINPDIQYF. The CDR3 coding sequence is TGCGCCAGCAGGATCAACCCGGACATTCAGTACTTC.

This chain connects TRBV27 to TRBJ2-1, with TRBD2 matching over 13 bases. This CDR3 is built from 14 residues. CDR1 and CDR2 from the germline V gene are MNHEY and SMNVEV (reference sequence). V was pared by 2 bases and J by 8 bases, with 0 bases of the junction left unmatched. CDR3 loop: CASSLGLAGDEQFF. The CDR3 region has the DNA TGTGCCAGCAGTTTAGGACTAGCGGGAGATGAGCAGTTCTTC.

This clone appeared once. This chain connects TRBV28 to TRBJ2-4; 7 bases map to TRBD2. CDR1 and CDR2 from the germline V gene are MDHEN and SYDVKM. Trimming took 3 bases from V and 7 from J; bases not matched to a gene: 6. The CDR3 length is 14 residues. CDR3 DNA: TGTGCCAGCAGTTTCTTGAGGGGAGGGAACATTCAGTACTTC. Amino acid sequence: CASSFLRGGNIQYF. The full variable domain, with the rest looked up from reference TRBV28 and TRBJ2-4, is DVKVTQSSRYLVKRTGEKVFLECVQDMDHENMFWYRQDPGLGLRLIYFSYDVKMKEKGDIPEGYSVSREKKERFSLILESASTNQTSMYLCASSFLRGGNIQYFGAGTRLSVL.

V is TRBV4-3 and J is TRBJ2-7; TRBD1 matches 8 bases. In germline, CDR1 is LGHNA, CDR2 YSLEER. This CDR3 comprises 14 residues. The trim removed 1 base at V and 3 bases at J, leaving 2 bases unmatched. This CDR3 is CASSQGTGNYEQYF. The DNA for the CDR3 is TGCGCCAGCAGCCAAGGGACAGGGAACTACGAGCAGTACTTC.

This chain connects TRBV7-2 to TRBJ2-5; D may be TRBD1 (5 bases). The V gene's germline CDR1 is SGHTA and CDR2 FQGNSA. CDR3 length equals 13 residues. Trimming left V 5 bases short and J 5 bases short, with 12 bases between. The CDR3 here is CASSARVRETQYF. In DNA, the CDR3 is TGTGCCAGCAGCGCCAGGGTGCGGGAGACCCAGTACTTC.

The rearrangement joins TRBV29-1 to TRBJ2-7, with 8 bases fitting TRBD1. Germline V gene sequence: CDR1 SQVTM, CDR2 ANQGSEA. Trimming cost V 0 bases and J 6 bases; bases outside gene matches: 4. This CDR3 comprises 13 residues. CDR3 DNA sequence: TGCAGCGTTGAAGATCCACAGGGGGGCGAGCAGTACTTC. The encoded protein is CSVEDPQGGEQYF.

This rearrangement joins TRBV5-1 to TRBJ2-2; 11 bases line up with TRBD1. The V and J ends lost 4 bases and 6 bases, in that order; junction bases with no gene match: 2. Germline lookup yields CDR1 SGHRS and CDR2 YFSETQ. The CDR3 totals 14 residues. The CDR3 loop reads CASSPGQGAGELFF. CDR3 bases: TGCGCCAGCAGCCCGGGACAGGGGGCCGGGGAGCTGTTTTTT.

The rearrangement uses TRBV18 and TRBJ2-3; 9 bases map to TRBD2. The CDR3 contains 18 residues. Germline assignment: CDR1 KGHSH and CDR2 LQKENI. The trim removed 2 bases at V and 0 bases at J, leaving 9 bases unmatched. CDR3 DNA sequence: TGTGCCAGCTCACCAATAACTAGCGGGTCCTTAAGCACAGATACGCAGTATTTT. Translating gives CASSPITSGSLSTDTQYF.

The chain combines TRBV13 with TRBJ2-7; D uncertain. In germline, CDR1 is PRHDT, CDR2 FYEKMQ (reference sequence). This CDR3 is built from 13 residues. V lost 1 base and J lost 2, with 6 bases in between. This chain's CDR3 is CASSLAETYEQYF. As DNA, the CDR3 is TGTGCCAGCAGCTTAGCAGAGACCTACGAGCAGTACTTC.

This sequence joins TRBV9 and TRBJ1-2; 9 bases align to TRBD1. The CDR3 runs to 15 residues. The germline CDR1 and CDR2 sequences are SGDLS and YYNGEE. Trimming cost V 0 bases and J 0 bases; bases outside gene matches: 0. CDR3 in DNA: TGTGCCAGCAGCGTAGGACAGGGGGCTAACTATGGCTACACCTTC. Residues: CASSVGQGANYGYTF.